A selection of T cell receptor beta chains follows, all from one sample in a study of T cells after yellow fever vaccination. Using its own MiXCR run on the 5' RACE reads, TCRdb lists one record per CDR3 protein. The sample carries around 550,000 distinct CDR3 sequences, about a fifth recorded once. Material: PBMCs, obtained 15 days after the yellow fever booster vaccination. These receptors all come from a man aged 30 to 45 who received the YFV17D yellow fever vaccine. Each CDR3 is given with its conserved first and last residue. The D gene is left open where the match is weak. Size tells how often a clone was seen (once, few, many) or the class of an expanded clone, and some rows leave it out.

d_gene	j_gene	v_gene	abundance	CDR3aa	CDR3nt
NA	TRBJ1-5	TRBV7-2	few	CASSKTPHGNQPQHF	TGTGCCAGCAGCAAGACCCCACACGGCAATCAGCCCCAGCATTTT
TRBD1	TRBJ2-7	TRBV30	NA	CACHRGREQYF	TGTGCCTGCCACAGGGGACGCGAGCAGTACTTC
NA	TRBJ2-1	TRBV12-5	NA	CASGLWASPAYNEQFF	TGTGCTAGTGGTTTGTGGGCCTCCCCCGCTTACAATGAGCAGTTCTTC
TRBD2	TRBJ2-3	TRBV5-1	NA	CASSGIGTSGIGTQYF	TGCGCCAGCAGCGGAATTGGGACTAGCGGGATTGGTACGCAGTATTTT
NA	TRBJ2-5	TRBV28	NA	CASSLNRRETQYF	TGTGCCAGCAGTTTAAATCGGCGTGAGACCCAGTACTTC
NA	TRBJ2-3	TRBV12-3/TRBV12-4	few	CASSARALSGATQYF	TGTGCCAGCAGTGCCCGGGCACTCAGTGGGGCTACGCAGTATTTT
TRBD2	TRBJ2-7	TRBV5-6	few	CASSVTGAGVDEQYF	TGTGCCAGCAGCGTAACGGGAGCGGGAGTCGACGAGCAGTACTTC
NA	TRBJ1-1	TRBV6-5	few	CASSHGDVTEAFF	TGTGCCAGCAGCCACGGGGATGTAACTGAAGCTTTCTTT
TRBD1	TRBJ1-1	TRBV4-3	many	CASSQGTANTEAFF	TGTGCCAGCAGTCAGGGGACAGCGAACACTGAAGCTTTCTTT
TRBD2	TRBJ2-7	TRBV7-2	few	CASSLTGLAGVQEQYF	TGTGCCAGCAGCCTCACCGGACTAGCGGGAGTGCAAGAGCAGTACTTC
TRBD1	TRBJ2-3	TRBV10-3	NA	CAIRTGQGNTDTQYF	TGTGCCATCAGAACGGGACAGGGAAACACAGATACGCAGTATTTT
TRBD2	TRBJ2-3	TRBV7-9	few	CASSPGTSGRAPDTQYF	TGTGCCAGCAGCCCGGGGACTAGCGGGAGGGCCCCAGATACGCAGTATTTT
NA	TRBJ1-1	TRBV20-1	NA	CSADRGDTEAFF	TGCAGTGCTGATCGGGGGGACACTGAAGCTTTCTTT
NA	TRBJ2-3	TRBV7-2	many	CASTPRGGPDTQYF	TGTGCCAGCACCCCCCGTGGGGGCCCAGATACGCAGTATTTT
NA	TRBJ1-5	TRBV27	few	CASSSTAPGPQHF	TGTGCCAGCAGTTCGACCGCACCGGGGCCCCAGCATTTT
NA	TRBJ2-2	TRBV20-1	NA	CSARVRGFGELFF	TGCAGTGCTAGAGTGAGGGGCTTCGGGGAGCTGTTTTTT
NA	TRBJ2-7	TRBV20-1	NA	CSARYWRTYEQYF	TGCAGTGCTAGATACTGGCGAACCTACGAGCAGTACTTC
NA	TRBJ2-1	TRBV19	NA	CASTRRPEGPGNEQFF	TGTGCCAGTACGAGACGACCAGAAGGGCCGGGCAATGAGCAGTTCTTC
NA	TRBJ2-7	TRBV15	NA	CATSRDHPYEQYF	TGTGCCACCAGCAGAGATCACCCCTACGAGCAGTACTTC
TRBD2	TRBJ2-1	TRBV6-2/TRBV6-3	few	CASSPEAGGVEQFF	TGTGCCAGCAGTCCTGAAGCGGGAGGGGTCGAGCAGTTCTTC
TRBD1	TRBJ2-7	TRBV7-2	few	CASSQRAGGYEQYF	TGTGCCAGCAGCCAGAGGGCAGGGGGCTACGAGCAGTACTTC
TRBD2	TRBJ2-2	TRBV6-9	NA	CASSYLGRARGLAGARVTGELFF	TGTGCCAGCAGTTATTTAGGTCGAGCCCGGGGACTAGCGGGAGCCAGGGTCACCGGGGAGCTGTTTTTT
NA	TRBJ2-7	TRBV7-2	NA	CASSLRTAIGYEQYF	TGTGCCAGCAGCTTACGGACAGCGATAGGCTACGAGCAGTACTTC
NA	TRBJ1-1	TRBV7-2	NA	CASSPILGVTEAFF	TGTGCCAGCAGCCCCATTTTGGGGGTCACTGAAGCTTTCTTT
TRBD1	TRBJ2-7	TRBV7-9	few	CASSLETGRYEQYF	TGTGCCAGCAGCCTAGAGACAGGGCGGTACGAGCAGTACTTC
TRBD1	TRBJ1-1	TRBV20-1	NA	CSARAGGNTEAFF	TGCAGTGCTAGAGCAGGGGGCAACACTGAAGCTTTCTTT
NA	TRBJ2-7	TRBV5-1	NA	CASSWGSGAYEQYF	TGCGCCAGCAGCTGGGGTAGCGGAGCCTACGAGCAGTACTTC
NA	TRBJ2-1	TRBV20-1	NA	CSAGDGRNSYNEQFF	TGCAGTGCCGGGGACGGCCGAAACTCCTACAATGAGCAGTTCTTC
TRBD2	TRBJ2-1	TRBV5-1	NA	CASSLGLAGNSYNEQFF	TGCGCCAGCAGCTTGGGACTAGCGGGGAACTCCTACAATGAGCAGTTCTTC
NA	TRBJ2-7	TRBV6-2/TRBV6-3	NA	CASRRDLPFEQYF	TGTGCCAGCAGACGGGACCTCCCGTTCGAGCAGTACTTC
TRBD2	TRBJ2-5	TRBV12-5	NA	CASGLGLAGAYQETQYF	TGTGCTAGTGGTCTCGGACTAGCGGGAGCCTACCAAGAGACCCAGTACTTC
TRBD2	TRBJ2-7	TRBV6-5	few	CASSQSTGTSLYAYEQYF	TGTGCCAGCAGTCAATCGACCGGGACTAGCCTCTATGCCTACGAGCAGTACTTC
TRBD2	TRBJ2-1	TRBV25-1	few	CASSGSGSKDEQFF	TGTGCCAGCAGTGGTAGCGGGAGTAAGGATGAGCAGTTCTTC
NA	TRBJ2-7	TRBV12-3/TRBV12-4	few	CASSTQLSYEQYF	TGTGCCAGCAGTACCCAACTTAGCTACGAGCAGTACTTC
NA	TRBJ2-5	TRBV15	few	CATSRTGFQETQYF	TGTGCCACCAGCAGAACAGGGTTCCAAGAGACCCAGTACTTC
TRBD2	TRBJ2-1	TRBV7-2	few	CASSLNLAGGGVEQFF	TGTGCCAGCAGCTTAAATCTAGCGGGAGGGGGGGTTGAGCAGTTCTTC
NA	TRBJ2-5	TRBV5-1	NA	CASSFTAFQETQYF	TGCGCCAGCAGCTTCACGGCTTTCCAAGAGACCCAGTACTTC
TRBD2	TRBJ2-3	TRBV10-3	NA	CAIRLAGGDTQYF	TGTGCCATCAGACTAGCGGGAGGCGATACGCAGTATTTT
TRBD1	TRBJ2-7	TRBV20-1	many	CSAQTGAYEQYF	TGCAGTGCACAGACAGGGGCGTACGAGCAGTACTTC
NA	TRBJ2-2	TRBV7-6	NA	CASAPGEAGELFF	TGTGCCAGCGCCCCCGGGGAGGCCGGGGAGCTGTTTTTT
TRBD2	TRBJ2-5	TRBV3-1	NA	CASSPGGMQYQETQYF	TGTGCCAGCAGCCCCGGGGGGATGCAGTACCAAGAGACCCAGTACTTC
TRBD2	TRBJ2-1	TRBV3-1	NA	CASGRGLAGGQQRSYNEQFF	TGTGCCAGCGGTAGGGGGCTAGCGGGAGGGCAGCAGAGGTCCTACAATGAGCAGTTCTTC
TRBD2	TRBJ2-7	TRBV18	few	CASSASSGMKVEQYF	TGTGCCAGCTCCGCCTCTAGCGGGATGAAAGTCGAGCAGTACTTC
TRBD2	TRBJ2-3	TRBV20-1	NA	CSALRSGLAVNTDTQYF	TGCAGTGCTTTGCGGTCAGGACTAGCGGTTAACACAGATACGCAGTATTTT
TRBD1	TRBJ2-1	TRBV7-2	many	CASSRDRAYNEQFF	TGTGCCAGCAGTCGGGACAGGGCATACAATGAGCAGTTCTTC
NA	TRBJ2-1	TRBV18	few	CASSRIDLYNEQFF	TGTGCCAGCTCTCGCATTGACCTCTACAATGAGCAGTTCTTC
NA	TRBJ2-2	TRBV20-1	few	CSAQTGTGPTGELFF	TGCAGTGCTCAGACCGGGACGGGACCCACCGGGGAGCTGTTTTTT